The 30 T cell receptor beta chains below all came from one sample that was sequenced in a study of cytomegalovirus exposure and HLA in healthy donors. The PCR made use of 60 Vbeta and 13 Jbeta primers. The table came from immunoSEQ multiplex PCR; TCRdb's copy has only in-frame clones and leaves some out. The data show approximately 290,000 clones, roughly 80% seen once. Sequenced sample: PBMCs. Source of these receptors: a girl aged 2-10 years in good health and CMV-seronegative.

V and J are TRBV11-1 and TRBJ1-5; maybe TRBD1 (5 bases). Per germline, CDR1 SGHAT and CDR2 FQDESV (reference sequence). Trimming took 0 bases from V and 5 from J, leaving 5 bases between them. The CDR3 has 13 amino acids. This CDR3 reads CASSLAGDQPQHF. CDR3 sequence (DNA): TGTGCCAGCAGCTTAGCAGGGGATCAGCCCCAGCATTTT.

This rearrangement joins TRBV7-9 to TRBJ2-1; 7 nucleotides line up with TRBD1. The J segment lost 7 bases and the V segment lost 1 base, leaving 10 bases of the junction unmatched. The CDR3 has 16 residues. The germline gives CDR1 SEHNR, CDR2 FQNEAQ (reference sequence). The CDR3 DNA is TGTGCCAGCAGCTTAGGAGGGGGCACGGTGGATAATGAGCAGTTCTTC. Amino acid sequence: CASSLGGGTVDNEQFF.

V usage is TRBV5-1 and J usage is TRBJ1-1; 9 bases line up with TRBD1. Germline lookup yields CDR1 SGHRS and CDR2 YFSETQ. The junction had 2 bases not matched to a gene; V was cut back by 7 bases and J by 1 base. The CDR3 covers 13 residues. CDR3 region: CASRQGGNTEAFF. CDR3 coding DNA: TGCGCCAGCCGACAGGGGGGGAACACTGAAGCTTTCTTT.

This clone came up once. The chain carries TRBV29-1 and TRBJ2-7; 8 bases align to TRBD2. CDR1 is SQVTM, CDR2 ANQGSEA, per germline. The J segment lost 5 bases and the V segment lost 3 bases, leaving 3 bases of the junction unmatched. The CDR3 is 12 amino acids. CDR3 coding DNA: TGCAGCGTTGAGTCGACTAGCGACGAGCAGTACTTC. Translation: CSVESTSDEQYF.

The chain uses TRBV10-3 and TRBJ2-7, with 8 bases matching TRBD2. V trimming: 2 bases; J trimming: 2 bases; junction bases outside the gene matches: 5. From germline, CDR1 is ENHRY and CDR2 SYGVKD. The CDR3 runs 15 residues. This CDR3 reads CAISERIAGTYEQYF. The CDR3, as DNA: TGTGCCATCAGTGAGAGGATAGCGGGAACCTACGAGCAGTACTTC.

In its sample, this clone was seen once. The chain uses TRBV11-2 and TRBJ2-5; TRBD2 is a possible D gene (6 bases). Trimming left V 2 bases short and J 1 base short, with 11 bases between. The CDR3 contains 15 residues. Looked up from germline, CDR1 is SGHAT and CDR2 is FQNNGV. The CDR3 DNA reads TGTGCCAGCAGCTTAATTGCTAGCGCCCAAGAGACCCAGTACTTC. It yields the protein CASSLIASAQETQYF.

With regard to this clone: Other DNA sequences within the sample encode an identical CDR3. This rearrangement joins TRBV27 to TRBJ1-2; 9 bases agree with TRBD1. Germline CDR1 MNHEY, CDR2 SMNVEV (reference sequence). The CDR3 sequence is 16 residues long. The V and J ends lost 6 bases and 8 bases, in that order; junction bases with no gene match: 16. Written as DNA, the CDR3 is TGTGCCAGCAGCTCTTCCCAACCTACAGGGGGCTGGGGCTACACCTTC. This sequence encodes CASSSSQPTGGWGYTF.

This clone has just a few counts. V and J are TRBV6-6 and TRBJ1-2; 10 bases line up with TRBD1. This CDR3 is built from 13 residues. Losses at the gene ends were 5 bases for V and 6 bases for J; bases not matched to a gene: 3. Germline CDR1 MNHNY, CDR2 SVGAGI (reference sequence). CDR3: CASSPDRGNGYTF. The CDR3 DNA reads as TGTGCCAGCAGTCCGGACAGGGGGAATGGCTACACCTTC.

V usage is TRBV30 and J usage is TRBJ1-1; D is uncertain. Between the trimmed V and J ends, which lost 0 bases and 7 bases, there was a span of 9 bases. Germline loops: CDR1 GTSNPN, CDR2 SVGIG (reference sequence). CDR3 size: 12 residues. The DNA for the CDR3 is TGTGCCTGGAGTGTACGACAAATTGAAGCTTTCTTT. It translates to CAWSVRQIEAFF.

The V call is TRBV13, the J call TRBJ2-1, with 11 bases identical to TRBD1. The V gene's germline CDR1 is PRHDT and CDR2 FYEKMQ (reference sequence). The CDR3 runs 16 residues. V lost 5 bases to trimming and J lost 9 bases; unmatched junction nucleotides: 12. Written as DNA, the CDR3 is TGTGCCAGCAGCCCGCCCTCCGGGACAGGGGGTAGTGAGCAGTTCTTC. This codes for CASSPPSGTGGSEQFF.

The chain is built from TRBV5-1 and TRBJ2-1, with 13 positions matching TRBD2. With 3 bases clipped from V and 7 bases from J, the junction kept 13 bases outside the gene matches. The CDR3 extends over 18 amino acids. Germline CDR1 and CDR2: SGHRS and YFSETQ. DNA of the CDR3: TGCGCCAGCAGCTCACCTCGTGGGACTAGCGGGGTGGGAAATGAGCAGTTCTTC. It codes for CASSSPRGTSGVGNEQFF. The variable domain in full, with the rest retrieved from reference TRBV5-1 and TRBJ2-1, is KAGVTQTPRYLIKTRGQQVTLSCSPISGHRSVSWYQQTPGQGLQFLFEYFSETQRNKGNFPGRFSGRQFSNSRSEMNVSTLELGDSALYLCASSSPRGTSGVGNEQFFGPGTRLTVL.

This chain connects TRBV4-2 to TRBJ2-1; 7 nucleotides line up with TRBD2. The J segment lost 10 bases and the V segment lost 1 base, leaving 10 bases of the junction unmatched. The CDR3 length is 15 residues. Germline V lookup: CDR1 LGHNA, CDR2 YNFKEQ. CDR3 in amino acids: CASSQGLADLDEQFF. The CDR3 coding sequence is TGTGCCAGCAGCCAAGGGCTAGCGGACCTTGACGAGCAGTTCTTC.

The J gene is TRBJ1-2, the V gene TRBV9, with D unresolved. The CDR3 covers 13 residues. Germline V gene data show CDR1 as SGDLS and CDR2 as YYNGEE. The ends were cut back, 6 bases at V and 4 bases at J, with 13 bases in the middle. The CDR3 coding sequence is TGTGCCAGCACCGCCTCTGGAGGCTATGGCTACACCTTC. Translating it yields CASTASGGYGYTF.

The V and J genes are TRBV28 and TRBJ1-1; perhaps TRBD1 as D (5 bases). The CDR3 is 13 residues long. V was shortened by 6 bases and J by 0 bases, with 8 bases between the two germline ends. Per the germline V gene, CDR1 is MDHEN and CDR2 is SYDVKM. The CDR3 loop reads CASRLQVNTEAFF. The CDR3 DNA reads TGTGCCAGCAGACTACAGGTGAACACTGAAGCTTTCTTT.

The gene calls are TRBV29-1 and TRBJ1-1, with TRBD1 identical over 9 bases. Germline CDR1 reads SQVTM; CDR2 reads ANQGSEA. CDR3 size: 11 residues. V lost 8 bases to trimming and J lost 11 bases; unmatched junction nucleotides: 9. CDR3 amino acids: CSSPGGTGAFF. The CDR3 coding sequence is TGCAGCTCCCCTGGGGGGACAGGGGCTTTCTTT.

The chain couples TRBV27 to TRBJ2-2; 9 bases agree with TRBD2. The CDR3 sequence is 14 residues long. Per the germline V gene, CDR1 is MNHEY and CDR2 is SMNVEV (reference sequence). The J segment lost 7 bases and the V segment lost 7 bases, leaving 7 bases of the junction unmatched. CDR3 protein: CASMLAGVLGELFF. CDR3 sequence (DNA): TGTGCCAGCATGTTAGCGGGAGTTCTCGGGGAGCTGTTTTTT.

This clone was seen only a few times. In nucleotides, the CDR3 is TGTGCCGGGGACAGGGGCGCCTACGAGCAGTACTTC. This encodes CAGDRGAYEQYF. The rearrangement links TRBV30 to TRBJ2-7; 10 positions match TRBD1. The germline gives CDR1 GTSNPN, CDR2 SVGIG (reference sequence). Losses at the gene ends were 8 bases for V and 2 bases for J; bases not matched to a gene: 3. The CDR3 loop spans 12 amino acids.

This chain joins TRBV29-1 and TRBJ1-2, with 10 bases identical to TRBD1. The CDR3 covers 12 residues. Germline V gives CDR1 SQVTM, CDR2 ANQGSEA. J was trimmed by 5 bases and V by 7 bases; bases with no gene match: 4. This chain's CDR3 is CSGGDRGYGYTF. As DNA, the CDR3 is TGCAGCGGGGGGGACAGGGGTTATGGCTACACCTTC.

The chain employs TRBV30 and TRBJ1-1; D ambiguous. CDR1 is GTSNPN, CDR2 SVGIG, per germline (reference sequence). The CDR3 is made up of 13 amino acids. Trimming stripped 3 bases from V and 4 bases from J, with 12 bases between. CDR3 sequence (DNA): TGTGCCTGGAGACTGTTGATTGGCACTGAAGCTTTCTTT. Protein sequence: CAWRLLIGTEAFF.

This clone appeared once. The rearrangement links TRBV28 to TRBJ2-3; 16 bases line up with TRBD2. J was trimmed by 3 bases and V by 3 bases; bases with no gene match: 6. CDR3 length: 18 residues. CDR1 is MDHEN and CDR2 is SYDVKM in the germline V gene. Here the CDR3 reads CASSFGPGLAGGTDTQYF. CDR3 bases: TGTGCCAGCAGTTTTGGGCCGGGACTAGCGGGAGGGACAGATACGCAGTATTTT.

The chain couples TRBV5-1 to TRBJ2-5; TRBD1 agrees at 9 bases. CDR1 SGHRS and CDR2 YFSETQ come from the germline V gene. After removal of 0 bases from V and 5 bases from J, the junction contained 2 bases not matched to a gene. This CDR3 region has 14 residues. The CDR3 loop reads CASSLEQGAETQYF. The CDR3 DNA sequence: TGCGCCAGCAGCTTGGAACAGGGGGCGGAGACCCAGTACTTC.

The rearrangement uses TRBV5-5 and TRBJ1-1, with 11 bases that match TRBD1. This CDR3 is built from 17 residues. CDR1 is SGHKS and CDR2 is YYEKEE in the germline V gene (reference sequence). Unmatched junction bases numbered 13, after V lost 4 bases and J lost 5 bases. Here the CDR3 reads CASSLRTGGVSWTEAFF. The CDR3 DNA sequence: TGTGCCAGCAGCCTTCGGACAGGGGGCGTTAGTTGGACTGAAGCTTTCTTT.

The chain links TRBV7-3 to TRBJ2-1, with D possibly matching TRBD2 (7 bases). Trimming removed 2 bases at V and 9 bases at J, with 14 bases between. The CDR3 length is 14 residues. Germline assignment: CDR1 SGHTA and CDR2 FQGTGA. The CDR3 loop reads CASSLLLGGGEQFF. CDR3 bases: TGTGCCAGCAGCTTACTACTGGGAGGGGGTGAGCAGTTCTTC.

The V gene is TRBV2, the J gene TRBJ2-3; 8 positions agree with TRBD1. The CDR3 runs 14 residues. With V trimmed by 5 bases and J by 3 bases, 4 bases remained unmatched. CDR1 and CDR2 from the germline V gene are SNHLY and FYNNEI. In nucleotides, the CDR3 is TGTGCCAGCAGTTGGACAGGGACAACAGATACGCAGTATTTT. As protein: CASSWTGTTDTQYF.

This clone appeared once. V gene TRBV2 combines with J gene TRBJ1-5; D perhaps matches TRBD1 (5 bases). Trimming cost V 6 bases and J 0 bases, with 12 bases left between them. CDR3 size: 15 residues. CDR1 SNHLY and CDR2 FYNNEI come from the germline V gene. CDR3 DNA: TGTGCCAGCAGATGGACACCGGATAGCAATCAGCCCCAGCATTTT. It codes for CASRWTPDSNQPQHF. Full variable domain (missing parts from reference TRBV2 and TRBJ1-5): EPEVTQTPSHQVTQMGQEVILRCVPISNHLYFYWYRQILGQKVEFLVSFYNNEISEKSEIFDDQFSVERPDGSNFTLKIRSTKLEDSAMYFCASRWTPDSNQPQHFGDGTRLSIL.

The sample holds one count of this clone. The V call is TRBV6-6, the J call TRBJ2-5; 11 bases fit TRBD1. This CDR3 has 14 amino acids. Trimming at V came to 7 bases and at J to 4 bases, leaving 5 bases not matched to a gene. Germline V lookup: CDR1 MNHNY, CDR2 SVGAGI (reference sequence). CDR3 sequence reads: CASIPGTGGETQYF. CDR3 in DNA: TGTGCCAGCATTCCCGGGACAGGGGGAGAGACCCAGTACTTC.

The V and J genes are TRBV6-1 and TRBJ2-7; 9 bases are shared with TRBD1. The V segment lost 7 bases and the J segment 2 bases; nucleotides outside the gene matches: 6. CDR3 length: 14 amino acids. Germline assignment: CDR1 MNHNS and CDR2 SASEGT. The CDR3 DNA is TGTGCCAGCACGGACAGGGGAGGTCCCTACGAGCAGTACTTC. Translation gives CASTDRGGPYEQYF.

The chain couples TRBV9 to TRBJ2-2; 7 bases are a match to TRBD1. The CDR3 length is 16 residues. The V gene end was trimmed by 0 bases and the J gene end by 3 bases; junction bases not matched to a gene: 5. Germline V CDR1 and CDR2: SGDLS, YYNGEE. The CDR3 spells CASSVVGQLYTGELFF. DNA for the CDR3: TGTGCCAGCAGCGTAGTGGGACAGTTGTACACCGGGGAGCTGTTTTTT.

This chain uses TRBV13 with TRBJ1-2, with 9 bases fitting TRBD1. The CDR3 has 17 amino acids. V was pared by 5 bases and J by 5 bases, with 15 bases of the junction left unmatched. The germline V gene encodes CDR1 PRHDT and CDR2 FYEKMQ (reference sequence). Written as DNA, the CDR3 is TGTGCCAGCAGCCAAGGGACAGGGCTGGGCCCAGAGTATGGCTACACCTTC. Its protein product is CASSQGTGLGPEYGYTF. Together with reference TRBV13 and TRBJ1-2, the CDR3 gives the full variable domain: AAGVIQSPRHLIKEKRETATLKCYPIPRHDTVYWYQQGPGQDPQFLISFYEKMQSDKGSIPDRFSAQQFSDYHSELNMSSLELGDSALYFCASSQGTGLGPEYGYTFGSGTRLTVV.

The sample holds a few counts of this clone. CDR3 in amino acids: CASSPFMGDTYNEQFF. CDR3 DNA: TGTGCCAGCTCACCATTCATGGGGGACACCTACAATGAGCAGTTCTTC. This chain uses TRBV18 with TRBJ2-1; D perhaps matches TRBD1 (6 bases). Trimming cost V 2 bases and J 2 bases, with 13 bases left between them. The CDR3 consists of 16 residues. Germline lookup yields CDR1 KGHSH and CDR2 LQKENI.